Sequencing of this T cell receptor (beta chain) was carried out in a study of neurological immune-mediated disorders. The CDR3 totals 13 residues. With 6 bases clipped from V and 12 bases from J, the junction kept 10 bases outside the gene matches. Germline V gives CDR1 MNHEY, CDR2 SVGAGI. TCRdb ran MiXCR on the 5' RACE reads and lists one entry per CDR3 protein. This table holds roughly 89,000 distinct CDR3 sequences, around 2.6% found once. This clonotype was counted ten times or more. Unsorted libraries were prepared from 2 million PBMCs held at -80 C. Material for sequencing was PBMCs. The receptor comes from a woman between 25 and 40 years old with multiple sclerosis. The V and J genes are TRBV6-5 and TRBJ2-7; TRBD2 aligns across 11 bases. The CDR3 is CASRATSGTRVYF. In DNA form, the CDR3 reads TGTGCCAGCAGAGCGACTAGCGGGACCAGGGTGTACTTC.